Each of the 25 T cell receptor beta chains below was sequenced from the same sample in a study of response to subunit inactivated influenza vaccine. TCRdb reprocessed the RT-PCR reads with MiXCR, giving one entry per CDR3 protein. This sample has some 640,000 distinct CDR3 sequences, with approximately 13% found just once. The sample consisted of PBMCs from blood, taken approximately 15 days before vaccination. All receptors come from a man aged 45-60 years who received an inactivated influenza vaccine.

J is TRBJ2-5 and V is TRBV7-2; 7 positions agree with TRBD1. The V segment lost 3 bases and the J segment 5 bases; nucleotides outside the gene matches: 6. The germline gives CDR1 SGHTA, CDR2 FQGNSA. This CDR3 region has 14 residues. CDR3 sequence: CASSLNRGAETQYF. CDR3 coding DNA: TGTGCCAGCAGCTTGAACAGGGGCGCGGAGACCCAGTACTTC.

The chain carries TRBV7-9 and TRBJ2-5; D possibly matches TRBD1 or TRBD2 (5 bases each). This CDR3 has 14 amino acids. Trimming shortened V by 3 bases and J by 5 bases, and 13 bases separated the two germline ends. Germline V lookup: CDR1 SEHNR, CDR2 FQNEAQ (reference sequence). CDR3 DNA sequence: TGTGCCAGCAGCTTTGGGAGCAGGGTTGAGACCCAGTACTTC. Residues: CASSFGSRVETQYF.

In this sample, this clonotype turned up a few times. The CDR3 region is CASSSIRRLANTGELFF. The CDR3 DNA reads as TGTGCCAGCAGCTCGATAAGAAGGTTGGCGAACACCGGGGAGCTGTTTTTT. This rearrangement joins TRBV11-2 to TRBJ2-2, with D unresolved. This CDR3 spans 17 amino acids. Germline values: CDR1 SGHAT, CDR2 FQNNGV. Between the trimmed V and J ends, which lost 4 bases and 0 bases, there was a span of 15 bases.

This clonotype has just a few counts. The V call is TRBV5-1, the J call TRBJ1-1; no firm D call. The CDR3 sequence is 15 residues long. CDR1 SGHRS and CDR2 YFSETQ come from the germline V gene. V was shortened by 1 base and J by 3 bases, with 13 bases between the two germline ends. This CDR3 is CASSLLAGSDTEAFF. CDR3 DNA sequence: TGCGCCAGCAGCTTGCTGGCGGGGTCGGACACTGAAGCTTTCTTT. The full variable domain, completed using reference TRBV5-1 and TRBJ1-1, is KAGVTQTPRYLIKTRGQQVTLSCSPISGHRSVSWYQQTPGQGLQFLFEYFSETQRNKGNFPGRFSGRQFSNSRSEMNVSTLELGDSALYLCASSLLAGSDTEAFFGQGTRLTVV.

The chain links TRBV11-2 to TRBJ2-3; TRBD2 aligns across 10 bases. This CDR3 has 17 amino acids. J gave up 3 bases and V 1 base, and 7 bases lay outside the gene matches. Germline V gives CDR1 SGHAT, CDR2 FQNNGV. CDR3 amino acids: CASSLATWTSGTDTQYF. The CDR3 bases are TGTGCCAGCAGCTTAGCCACCTGGACTAGCGGAACAGATACGCAGTATTTT.

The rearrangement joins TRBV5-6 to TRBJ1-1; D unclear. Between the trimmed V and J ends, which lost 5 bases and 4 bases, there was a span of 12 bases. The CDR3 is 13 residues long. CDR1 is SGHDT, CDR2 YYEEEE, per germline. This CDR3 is CASRRPPGTEAFF. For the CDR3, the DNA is TGTGCCAGCAGAAGACCTCCGGGCACTGAAGCTTTCTTT.

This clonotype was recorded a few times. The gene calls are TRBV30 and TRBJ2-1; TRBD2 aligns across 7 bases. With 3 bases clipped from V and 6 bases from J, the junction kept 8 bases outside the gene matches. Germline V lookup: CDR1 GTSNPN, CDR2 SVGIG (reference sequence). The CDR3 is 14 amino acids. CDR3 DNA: TGTGCCTGGAGAGAGCGGGGCTGGGTCAATGAGCAGTTCTTC. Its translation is CAWRERGWVNEQFF. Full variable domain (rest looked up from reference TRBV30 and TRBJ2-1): SQTIHQWPATLVQPVGSPLSLECTVEGTSNPNLYWYRQAAGRGLQLLFYSVGIGQISSEVPQNLSASRPQDRQFILSSKKLLLSDSGFYLCAWRERGWVNEQFFGPGTRLTVL.

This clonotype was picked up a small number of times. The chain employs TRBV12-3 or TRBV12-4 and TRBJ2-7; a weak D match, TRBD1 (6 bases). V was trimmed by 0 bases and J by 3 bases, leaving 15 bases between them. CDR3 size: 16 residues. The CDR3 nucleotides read TGTGCCAGCAGTTTAGCTACAGGGCAGGGTTTCTACGAGCAGTACTTC. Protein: CASSLATGQGFYEQYF.

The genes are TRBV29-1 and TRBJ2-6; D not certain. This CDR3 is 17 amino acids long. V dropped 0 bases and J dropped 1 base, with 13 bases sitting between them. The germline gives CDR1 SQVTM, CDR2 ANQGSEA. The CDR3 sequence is CSVEEGNGRSGANVLTF. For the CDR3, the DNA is TGCAGCGTTGAAGAAGGAAACGGAAGGTCTGGGGCCAACGTCCTGACTTTC.

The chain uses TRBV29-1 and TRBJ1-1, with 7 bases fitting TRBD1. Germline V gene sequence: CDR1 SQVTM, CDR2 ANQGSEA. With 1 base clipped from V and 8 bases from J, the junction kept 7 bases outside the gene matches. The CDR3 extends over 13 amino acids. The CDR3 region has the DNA TGCAGCGTTGAAGCCCCCCTACAGGGGGAAGCTTTCTTT. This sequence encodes CSVEAPLQGEAFF.

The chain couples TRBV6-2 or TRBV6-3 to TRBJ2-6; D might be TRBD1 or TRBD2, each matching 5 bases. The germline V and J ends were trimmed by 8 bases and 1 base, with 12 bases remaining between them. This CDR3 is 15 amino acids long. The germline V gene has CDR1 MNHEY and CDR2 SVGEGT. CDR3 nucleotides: TGTGCCAGCCACAAGTGGGGGTCTGGGGCCAACGTCCTGACTTTC. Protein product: CASHKWGSGANVLTF.

CDR3 in amino acids: CASSQVDSLLNTDTQYF. The CDR3, as DNA: TGCGCCAGCAGCCAAGTTGACAGCCTCCTGAACACAGATACGCAGTATTTT. The chain is built from TRBV4-1 and TRBJ2-3; D might be TRBD1 (5 bases). The CDR3 sequence is 17 residues long. V lost 1 base to trimming and J lost 2 bases, with 16 bases between them. Germline values: CDR1 MGHRA, CDR2 YSYEKL.

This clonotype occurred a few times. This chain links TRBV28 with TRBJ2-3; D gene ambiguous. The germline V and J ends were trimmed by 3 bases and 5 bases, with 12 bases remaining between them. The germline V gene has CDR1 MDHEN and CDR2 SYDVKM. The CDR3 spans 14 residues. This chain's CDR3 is CASSFSGRQDTQYF. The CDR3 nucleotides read TGTGCCAGCAGTTTTTCGGGCAGGCAAGATACGCAGTATTTT.

In DNA, the CDR3 is TGTGCCAGCAGCCCGTCGGCAAAAGATACGCAGTATTTT. Translation: CASSPSAKDTQYF. The chain recombines TRBV7-3 with TRBJ2-3; no reliable D call. The CDR3 is made up of 13 amino acids. Trimming took 5 bases from V and 5 from J, leaving 11 bases between them. In germline, CDR1 is SGHTA, CDR2 FQGTGA.

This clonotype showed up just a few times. The CDR3 sequence: CASSYYGGEQPQHF. The CDR3, as DNA: TGTGCCAGCAGTTATTATGGAGGGGAACAGCCCCAGCATTTT. The chain joins TRBV6-5 to TRBJ1-5, with a tentative D call TRBD1 (5 bases). The CDR3 is made up of 14 amino acids. Germline values: CDR1 MNHEY, CDR2 SVGAGI. The V gene lost 3 bases and the J gene lost 7 bases, with 13 bases spanning the gap.

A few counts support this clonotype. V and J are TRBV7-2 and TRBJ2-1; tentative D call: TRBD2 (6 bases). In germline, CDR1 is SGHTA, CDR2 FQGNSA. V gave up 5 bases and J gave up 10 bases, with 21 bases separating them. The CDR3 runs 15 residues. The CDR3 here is CASSRLRSGAGEQFF. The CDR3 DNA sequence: TGTGCCAGCAGCCGTCTTAGGTCCGGGGCGGGGGAGCAGTTCTTC.

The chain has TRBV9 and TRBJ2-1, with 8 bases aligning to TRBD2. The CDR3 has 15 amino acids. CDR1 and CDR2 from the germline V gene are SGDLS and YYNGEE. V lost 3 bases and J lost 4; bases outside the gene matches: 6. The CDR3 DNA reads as TGTGCCAGCAGCGCCGCGGGAGGCTTATACAATGAGCAGTTCTTC. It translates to CASSAAGGLYNEQFF.

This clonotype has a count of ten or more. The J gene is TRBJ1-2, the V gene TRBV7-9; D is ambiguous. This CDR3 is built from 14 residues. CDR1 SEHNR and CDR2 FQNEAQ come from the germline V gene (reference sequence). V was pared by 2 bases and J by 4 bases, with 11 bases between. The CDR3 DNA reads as TGTGCCAGCAGCTTAATGGAGGGAGGCTATGGCTACACCTTC. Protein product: CASSLMEGGYGYTF.

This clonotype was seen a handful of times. CDR3 sequence reads: CASSTTGIFTYNEQFF. Written as DNA, the CDR3 is TGTGCCAGCAGTACCACAGGGATTTTCACCTACAATGAGCAGTTCTTC. This chain joins TRBV2 and TRBJ2-1, with D tentatively TRBD1 (6 bases). Germline V gene sequence: CDR1 SNHLY, CDR2 FYNNEI. The germline V and J ends were trimmed by 5 bases and 2 bases, with 16 bases remaining between them. The CDR3 totals 16 residues.

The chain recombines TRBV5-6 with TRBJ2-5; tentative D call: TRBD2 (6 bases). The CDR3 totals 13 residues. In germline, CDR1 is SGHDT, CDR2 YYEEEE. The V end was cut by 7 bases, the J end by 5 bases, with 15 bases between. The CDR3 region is CASQRGLEETQYF. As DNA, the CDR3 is TGTGCCAGCCAACGGGGGTTGGAGGAGACCCAGTACTTC.

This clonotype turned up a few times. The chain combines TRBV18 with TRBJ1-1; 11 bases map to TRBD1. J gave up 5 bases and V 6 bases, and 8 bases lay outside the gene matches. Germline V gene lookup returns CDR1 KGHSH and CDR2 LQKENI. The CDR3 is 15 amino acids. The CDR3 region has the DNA TGTGCCAGCTCGCCCGGACAGGGGGCGTTAACTGAAGCTTTCTTT. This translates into CASSPGQGALTEAFF.

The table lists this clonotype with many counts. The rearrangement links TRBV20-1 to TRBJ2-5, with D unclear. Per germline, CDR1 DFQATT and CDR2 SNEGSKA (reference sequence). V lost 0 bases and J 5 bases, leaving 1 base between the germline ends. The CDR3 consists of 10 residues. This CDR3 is CSARDETQYF. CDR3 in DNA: TGCAGTGCTAGAGATGAGACCCAGTACTTC.

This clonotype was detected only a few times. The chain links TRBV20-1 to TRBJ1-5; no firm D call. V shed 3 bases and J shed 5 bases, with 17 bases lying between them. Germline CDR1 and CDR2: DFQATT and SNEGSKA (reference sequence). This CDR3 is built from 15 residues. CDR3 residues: CSASLGWGDDQPQHF. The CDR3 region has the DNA TGCAGTGCTAGTTTGGGATGGGGTGACGATCAGCCCCAGCATTTT.

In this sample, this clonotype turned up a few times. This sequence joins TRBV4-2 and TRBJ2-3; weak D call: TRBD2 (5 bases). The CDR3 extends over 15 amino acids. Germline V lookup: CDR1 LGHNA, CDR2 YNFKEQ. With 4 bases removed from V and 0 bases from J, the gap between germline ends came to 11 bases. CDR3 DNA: TGTGCCAGCAGCCCTCAGAGGGTCAGCACAGATACGCAGTATTTT. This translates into CASSPQRVSTDTQYF.

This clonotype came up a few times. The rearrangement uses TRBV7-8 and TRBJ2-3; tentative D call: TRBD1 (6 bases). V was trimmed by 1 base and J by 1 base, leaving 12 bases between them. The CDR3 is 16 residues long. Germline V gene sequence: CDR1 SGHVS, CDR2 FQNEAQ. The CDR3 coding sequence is TGTGCCAGCAGCTTAGTTGTAGGGGGACGCACAGATACGCAGTATTTT. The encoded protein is CASSLVVGGRTDTQYF.